This TCR beta chain appears in the sequencing data of a study of T cell responses to AZD1222 COVID-19 vaccine. The data were produced by immunoSEQ multiplex PCR, yet TCRdb's version contains in-frame clones alone and is incomplete. The sample holds about 180,000 clones; more than 80% are singletons and the top ten take 2.6%. General observations from the study: Rises in breadth and depth of Spike-specific TCRs came after two AZD1222 doses.

Germline V gene data show CDR1 as GTSNPN and CDR2 as SVGIG (reference sequence). This CDR3 has 14 residues. With 2 bases removed from V and 4 bases from J, the gap between germline ends came to 14 bases. For this clone: The antigen is undetermined.

This material consisted of peripheral blood, taken on day 0 of AZD1222 vaccination. The receptor comes from an adult in good health. The chain recombines TRBV30 with TRBJ1-1; the D gene is possibly TRBD1 (6 bases). The CDR3 sequence: CAWSRGLGSTEAFF. The CDR3 nucleotides read TGTGCCTGGAGTCGGGGGCTGGGGAGCACTGAAGCTTTCTTT.